The next 7 T cell receptor beta chains were all read from a single sample in a study of T-cell memory formation after mild COVID-19 (dated by TCRdb to 2020 to 2022). Library generation was performed with 5' RACE. The instrument given in TCRdb is Illumina NovaSeq 6000. TCRdb handled the public reads itself, with Q25 trimming in fastp and clone calling in MiXCR, and kept productive beta chains. CDR3 protein duplicates are merged, each entry listing the most common genes and DNA. This sample has roughly 350,000 distinct CDR3 sequences in its table, and 12% to 15% of those were observed once. The top ten hold about 20% of the sample. Sequencing used PBMCs or a T cell subset sorted from them (not recorded which). Source of these receptors: a man between 18 and 29 years old who had mild COVID-19 (a few samples of this study predate the infection). The sample titles of this study are shuffled in the database, so cell type and time point are left out; the donor was told from shared clones.

This rearrangement joins TRBV2 to TRBJ1-1, with a weak D call TRBD1 (5 bases). V was clipped by 2 bases and J by 5 bases, with 12 bases between them. CDR1 is SNHLY and CDR2 is FYNNEI in the germline V gene. This CDR3 comprises 14 residues. CDR3 DNA: TGTGCCAGCAGTGAATTGGGGGAAGGGACTGAAGCTTTCTTT. This sequence encodes CASSELGEGTEAFF.

The genes are TRBV2 and TRBJ1-1; D may be TRBD1 (5 bases). The germline gives CDR1 SNHLY, CDR2 FYNNEI. This CDR3 region has 14 residues. V lost 9 bases and J lost 0, with 14 bases in between. The CDR3 coding sequence is TGTGCCAGAAATAAAGGGGTCATGAACACTGAAGCTTTCTTT. Protein sequence: CARNKGVMNTEAFF.

The chain uses TRBV12-3 or TRBV12-4 and TRBJ2-7; TRBD2 matches at 7 bases. The CDR3 loop spans 16 amino acids. The ends lost 3 bases at V and 0 bases at J; junction bases unmatched: 8. The DNA for the CDR3 is TGTGCCAGCAGTTTCGGCGGGGGTTTAGACTCCTACGAGCAGTACTTC. Protein sequence: CASSFGGGLDSYEQYF.

At least ten counts were recorded for this clonotype. J is TRBJ2-1 and V is TRBV2, with D perhaps matching TRBD1 (6 bases). V shed 11 bases and J shed 9 bases, with 17 bases lying between them. CDR3 length equals 12 residues. Per the germline V gene, CDR1 is SNHLY and CDR2 is FYNNEI. CDR3 region: CAGRPQGPEQFF. The CDR3, as DNA: TGTGCCGGCCGGCCCCAGGGGCCTGAGCAGTTCTTC.

This clonotype has a handful of counts. The gene calls are TRBV6-6 and TRBJ1-6; unclear D gene. Germline V gives CDR1 MNHNY, CDR2 SVGAGI (reference sequence). The CDR3 contains 14 residues. The V and J ends lost 0 bases and 7 bases respectively, with 7 bases between them. The CDR3 protein is CASSYSGRNSPLHF. DNA for the CDR3: TGTGCCAGCAGTTACTCGGGTAGAAATTCACCCCTCCACTTT.

The table lists this clonotype with a few counts. The chain has TRBV7-2 and TRBJ2-3; 13 bases align to TRBD2. CDR1 is SGHTA, CDR2 FQGNSA, per germline. This CDR3 has 18 amino acids. Germline trimming cut 5 bases from V and 4 bases from J; bases unmatched to any gene: 12. Here the CDR3 DNA reads TGTGCCAGCAGCACTGGCAGGACTAGCGGGGGTCCCGCAGATACGCAGTATTTT. Translating it yields CASSTGRTSGGPADTQYF. The full variable domain, in which reference TRBV7-2 and TRBJ2-3 provide the parts outside the CDR3, is GAGVSQSPSNKVTEKGKDVELRCDPISGHTALYWYRQSLGQGLEFLIYFQGNSAPDKSGLPSDRFSAERTGGSVSTLTIQRTQQEDSAVYLCASSTGRTSGGPADTQYFGPGTRLTVL.

V gene TRBV4-3 combines with J gene TRBJ1-6, with D possibly being TRBD1 (6 bases). Germline CDR1 and CDR2: LGHNA and YSLEER. The length of the CDR3 is 15 residues. Trimming took off 4 bases at V and 8 bases at J, with 15 bases between the two ends. In DNA, the CDR3 is TGCGCCAGCAGCCTCAGTACAGGGAGGGATTCACCCCTCCACTTT. Its translation is CASSLSTGRDSPLHF.